The 31 T cell receptor beta chains reported below all come from one sample, sequenced in a study of shared clonotypes between healthy human individuals. CD45RO-negative, CCR7-positively selected cells formed the naive CD8 fraction, excluding terminally differentiated effector memory CD45RA+ cells. The data were produced by immunoSEQ multiplex PCR, yet TCRdb's version contains in-frame clones alone and is incomplete. The table lists hundreds of thousands of clones, about 98% of them singletons. The sequenced material came from naive CD8+ T cells sorted from blood. The source is a young man in good health.

For this clone: Other DNA sequences in this sample translate to the same CDR3. This chain uses TRBV29-1 with TRBJ2-1; the D gene is possibly TRBD2 (6 bases). The CDR3 covers 13 residues. V lost 4 bases and J lost 2, with 9 bases in between. Germline V CDR1 and CDR2: SQVTM, ANQGSEA. The CDR3: CSVVLAAYNEQFF. As DNA, the CDR3 is TGCAGCGTTGTTTTAGCGGCCTACAATGAGCAGTTCTTC.

J is TRBJ2-7 and V is TRBV6-5; the D gene is possibly TRBD2 (5 bases). This CDR3 contains 14 residues. V was shortened by 0 bases and J by 2 bases, with 8 bases between the two germline ends. Germline V gene sequence: CDR1 MNHEY, CDR2 SVGAGI. The CDR3 spells CASSYSEETYEQYF. The CDR3, as DNA: TGTGCCAGCAGTTACTCGGAGGAAACCTACGAGCAGTACTTC.

V gene TRBV29-1 combines with J gene TRBJ2-7; TRBD1 might be the D (6 bases). V was trimmed by 2 bases and J by 0 bases, leaving 11 bases between them. CDR1 and CDR2 (germline): SQVTM, ANQGSEA. The CDR3 is made up of 14 amino acids. Written as DNA, the CDR3 is TGCAGCGTTGAACGGCCGGACAGCTCCTACGAGCAGTACTTC. This translates into CSVERPDSSYEQYF.

CDR3 coding DNA: TGTGCCAGCAGTTTAGGGGTCTGGGACACTGAAGCTTTCTTT. Translated, it gives CASSLGVWDTEAFF. V is TRBV27 and J is TRBJ1-1; D not certain. Germline-derived CDR1 and CDR2 are MNHEY and SMNVEV (reference sequence). The length of the CDR3 is 14 residues. V dropped 2 bases and J dropped 3 bases, with 10 bases sitting between them.

This chain joins TRBV7-9 and TRBJ1-2, with D possibly being TRBD1 (5 bases). CDR1 and CDR2 from the germline V gene are SEHNR and FQNEAQ (reference sequence). CDR3 size: 16 residues. V lost 0 bases to trimming and J lost 0 bases, with 11 bases between them. The CDR3 nucleotides are TGTGCCAGCAGCTTAGCGAGCAGGGCCACTAACTATGGCTACACCTTC. It encodes CASSLASRATNYGYTF. Using reference TRBV7-9 and TRBJ1-2 for the parts outside the CDR3, the full variable domain is DTGVSQNPRHKITKRGQNVTFRCDPISEHNRLYWYRQTLGQGPEFLTYFQNEAQLEKSRLLSDRFSAERPKGSFSTLEIQRTEQGDSAMYLCASSLASRATNYGYTFGSGTRLTVV.

The chain couples TRBV28 to TRBJ2-7; 11 bases are shared with TRBD1. The CDR3 consists of 15 residues. After removal of 5 bases from V and 3 bases from J, the junction contained 6 bases not matched to a gene. The V gene's germline CDR1 is MDHEN and CDR2 SYDVKM. The CDR3 DNA is TGTGCCAGCAGTCCAGGGACAGGGGGGGACTACGAGCAGTACTTC. This translates into CASSPGTGGDYEQYF.

This clone was seen only once. The chain combines TRBV27 with TRBJ1-2, with a possible D match to TRBD1 (5 bases). The CDR3 is 15 amino acids. Between the trimmed V and J ends, which lost 6 bases and 4 bases, there was a span of 18 bases. CDR1 and CDR2 (germline): MNHEY, SMNVEV (reference sequence). The DNA for the CDR3 is TGTGCCAGCAGCCTGACCGGACATCTGCGCTATGGCTACACCTTC. It codes for CASSLTGHLRYGYTF.

The chain links TRBV11-3 to TRBJ2-7; no reliable D call. This CDR3 region has 13 residues. Germline values: CDR1 SGHNT, CDR2 YENEEA. Trimming cost V 6 bases and J 3 bases, with 12 bases left between them. The CDR3 spells CASSLAPGYEQYF. The CDR3 DNA reads TGTGCCAGCAGTCTGGCCCCGGGCTACGAGCAGTACTTC.

The chain is built from TRBV7-6 and TRBJ2-1; D may correspond to TRBD1 or TRBD2 (5 bases each). This CDR3 comprises 17 residues. With 0 bases removed from V and 5 bases from J, the gap between germline ends came to 17 bases. Per germline, CDR1 SGHVS and CDR2 FNYEAQ. CDR3 residues: CASSLAPDSRGDNEQFF. The CDR3 bases are TGTGCCAGCAGCTTAGCGCCTGACAGCCGAGGGGACAATGAGCAGTTCTTC.

This chain joins TRBV6-1 and TRBJ1-1; D is possibly TRBD1 (6 bases). The V gene's germline CDR1 is MNHNS and CDR2 SASEGT. V lost 0 bases to trimming and J lost 0 bases, with 11 bases between them. The CDR3 totals 16 residues. As DNA, the CDR3 is TGTGCCAGCAGTGAAGCGTGGGGGCGGGTGAACACTGAAGCTTTCTTT. This codes for CASSEAWGRVNTEAFF.

J is TRBJ2-1 and V is TRBV2, with D possibly being TRBD1 or TRBD2 (5 bases each). V was trimmed by 7 bases and J by 6 bases, leaving 22 bases between them. Looked up from germline, CDR1 is SNHLY and CDR2 is FYNNEI. The CDR3 spans 16 residues. CDR3 amino acids: CASIESNRDALNEQFF. The CDR3 DNA reads TGTGCCAGCATCGAGTCGAACCGGGACGCGCTCAATGAGCAGTTCTTC.

The CDR3 DNA is TGTGCCAGCAGTAGAGACAGGACTTCGTTTTCTTACGAGCAGTACTTC. This translates into CASSRDRTSFSYEQYF. The chain is built from TRBV27 and TRBJ2-7; D is perhaps TRBD1 (6 bases). This CDR3 contains 16 residues. Germline values: CDR1 MNHEY, CDR2 SMNVEV (reference sequence). Trimming shortened V by 5 bases and J by 4 bases, and 21 bases separated the two germline ends.

The chain combines TRBV29-1 with TRBJ2-7, with 11 nucleotides matching TRBD2. The length of the CDR3 is 13 residues. V dropped 6 bases and J dropped 4; count of bases not matched to a gene: 5. Germline V gene data show CDR1 as SQVTM and CDR2 as ANQGSEA. The CDR3 sequence: CSVRLAGQYEQYF. DNA of the CDR3: TGCAGCGTCCGACTAGCGGGACAATACGAGCAGTACTTC.

This clone occurred once. The chain uses TRBV7-2 and TRBJ1-5; the match to TRBD1 covers 8 bases. Germline V gene sequence: CDR1 SGHTA, CDR2 FQGNSA. CDR3 size: 16 residues. V was clipped by 5 bases and J by 1 base; unmatched bases: 7. The CDR3 region is CASSDRGQGSNQPQHF. As DNA, the CDR3 is TGTGCCAGCAGCGACAGGGGCCAAGGAAGCAATCAGCCCCAGCATTTT.

The gene calls are TRBV4-1 and TRBJ2-7; 11 bases map to TRBD1. CDR3 length: 15 residues. Germline V gene sequence: CDR1 MGHRA, CDR2 YSYEKL. V gave up 4 bases and J gave up 2 bases; unmatched junction bases: 4. The CDR3 loop reads CASSRPGQGAYEQYF. CDR3 DNA: TGCGCCAGCAGCCGCCCGGGACAGGGGGCCTACGAGCAGTACTTC.

The chain carries TRBV28 and TRBJ1-2; TRBD1 might be the D (5 bases). Trimming removed 6 bases at V and 5 bases at J, with 16 bases between. This CDR3 spans 14 amino acids. Per the germline V gene, CDR1 is MDHEN and CDR2 is SYDVKM. As DNA, the CDR3 is TGTGCCAGCAGGGCGCCGGGGCTTGATTATGGCTACACCTTC. It codes for CASRAPGLDYGYTF.

The chain combines TRBV5-6 with TRBJ2-2; D is possibly TRBD1 (6 bases). Germline V gives CDR1 SGHDT, CDR2 YYEEEE. Trimming cost V 4 bases and J 1 base, with 11 bases left between them. CDR3 length: 15 residues. The CDR3 nucleotides are TGTGCCAGCAGCAAAAAGGGACAGAACACCGGGGAGCTGTTTTTT. Its protein product is CASSKKGQNTGELFF. Drawing the rest from reference TRBV5-6 and TRBJ2-2, the complete variable domain is DAGVTQSPTHLIKTRGQQVTLRCSPKSGHDTVSWYQQALGQGPQFIFQYYEEEERQRGNFPDRFSGHQFPNYSSELNVNALLLGDSALYLCASSKKGQNTGELFFGEGSRLTVL.

This rearrangement joins TRBV18 to TRBJ2-7; no definite D call. V dropped 0 bases and J dropped 4 bases, with 10 bases sitting between them. The CDR3 runs 14 residues. The germline V gene encodes CDR1 KGHSH and CDR2 LQKENI. This CDR3 is CASSPPAPAYEQYF. As DNA, the CDR3 is TGTGCCAGCTCACCACCAGCCCCAGCATACGAGCAGTACTTC.

The chain recombines TRBV2 with TRBJ2-7, with D perhaps TRBD1 or TRBD2 (5 bases each). The CDR3 consists of 14 residues. Germline V gives CDR1 SNHLY, CDR2 FYNNEI. V was pared by 0 bases and J by 3 bases, with 9 bases between. This CDR3 is CASSEAERGYEQYF. The CDR3 DNA sequence: TGTGCCAGCAGTGAAGCAGAGAGGGGCTACGAGCAGTACTTC. Full variable domain (missing parts from reference TRBV2 and TRBJ2-7): EPEVTQTPSHQVTQMGQEVILRCVPISNHLYFYWYRQILGQKVEFLVSFYNNEISEKSEIFDDQFSVERPDGSNFTLKIRSTKLEDSAMYFCASSEAERGYEQYFGPGTRLTVT.

The gene calls are TRBV7-3 and TRBJ2-1, with 12 nucleotides matching TRBD2. V lost 4 bases and J lost 3; bases outside the gene matches: 10. Germline CDR1 is SGHTA and CDR2 is FQGTGA. The CDR3 consists of 18 residues. The CDR3: CASSSSGLAGKNYNEQFF. DNA of the CDR3: TGTGCCAGCAGCTCTTCCGGACTAGCGGGAAAGAACTACAATGAGCAGTTCTTC.

The chain is built from TRBV7-9 and TRBJ1-5, with TRBD1 identical over 9 bases. CDR1 is SEHNR, CDR2 FQNEAQ, per germline (reference sequence). Trimming removed 5 bases from V and 5 bases from J; junction bases left unmatched: 10. The CDR3 is 16 residues long. The CDR3 region is CASSPVSYRGHQPQHF. CDR3 sequence (DNA): TGTGCCAGCAGCCCAGTCTCCTACAGGGGGCATCAGCCCCAGCATTTT.

CDR3 amino acids: CASSGRQAESPGANVLTF. CDR3 coding DNA: TGTGCCAGCAGTGGACGACAGGCGGAGTCTCCTGGGGCCAACGTCCTGACTTTC. The chain employs TRBV2 and TRBJ2-6; D might be TRBD1 (6 bases). The CDR3 loop spans 18 amino acids. Between the trimmed V and J ends, which lost 4 bases and 2 bases, there was a span of 18 bases. Per the germline V gene, CDR1 is SNHLY and CDR2 is FYNNEI.

The chain combines TRBV7-2 with TRBJ2-7; D call uncertain. The germline gives CDR1 SGHTA, CDR2 FQGNSA. There are 15 residues in the CDR3. The V end lost 1 base, the J end lost 2 bases, and 12 bases lay between the germline ends. In DNA form, the CDR3 reads TGTGCCAGCAGCTTAGTTACATCTACCGCCTACGAGCAGTACTTC. Its protein product is CASSLVTSTAYEQYF.

Comments on this clone: The junction departs from germline at one end; a sequencing error may be responsible. The gene calls are TRBV7-7 and TRBJ2-1; D call uncertain. The germline V gene encodes CDR1 SSHAT and CDR2 FNYEAQ (reference sequence). This CDR3 is 14 amino acids long. The CDR3 coding sequence is TGTGCTAGCAGCTTATCTGGAGATCGGGATGAGCAGTTCTTC. It codes for CASSLSGDRDEQFF. Full variable domain (outside the CDR3, taken from reference TRBV7-7 and TRBJ2-1): GAGVSQSPRYKVTKRGQDVTLRCDPISSHATLYWYQQALGQGPEFLTYFNYEAQPDKSGLPSDRFSAERPEGSISTLTIQRTEQRDSAMYRCASSLSGDRDEQFFGPGTRLTVL.

The chain is built from TRBV5-1 and TRBJ2-5; 11 bases fit TRBD1. The ends lost 4 bases at V and 2 bases at J; junction bases unmatched: 4. CDR1 is SGHRS, CDR2 YFSETQ, per germline. This CDR3 has 15 amino acids. CDR3 protein: CASSSGTGGQETQYF. The DNA of the CDR3 is TGCGCCAGCAGCAGCGGGACAGGGGGGCAAGAGACCCAGTACTTC.

The chain carries TRBV2 and TRBJ2-4; a possible D gene is TRBD2 (5 bases). V dropped 10 bases and J dropped 6 bases, with 10 bases sitting between them. This CDR3 region has 11 residues. Germline CDR1 reads SNHLY; CDR2 reads FYNNEI. The CDR3 DNA sequence: TGTGCCACCACTGGAGGAAACATTCAGTACTTC. It translates to CATTGGNIQYF.

The rearrangement joins TRBV5-1 to TRBJ1-1; possible D gene TRBD1, 5 bases. Trimming left V 0 bases short and J 3 bases short, with 9 bases between. This CDR3 spans 14 amino acids. Germline assignment: CDR1 SGHRS and CDR2 YFSETQ. CDR3 residues: CASSLVRGHTEAFF. Here the CDR3 DNA reads TGCGCCAGCAGCTTGGTGAGGGGCCACACTGAAGCTTTCTTT.

The rearrangement uses TRBV19 and TRBJ2-1; TRBD2 agrees at 8 bases. The CDR3 has 13 amino acids. Unmatched junction bases numbered 4, after V lost 3 bases and J lost 9 bases. Germline V gene data show CDR1 as LNHDA and CDR2 as SQIVND (reference sequence). The chain's CDR3 is CASSISLAVEQFF. For the CDR3, the DNA is TGTGCCAGTAGTATCTCACTAGCGGTTGAGCAGTTCTTC.

This chain links TRBV27 with TRBJ1-1; D remains unclear. Germline V gene data show CDR1 as MNHEY and CDR2 as SMNVEV (reference sequence). The CDR3 runs to 14 residues. Deletions cut 6 bases from V and 0 bases from J, with 11 bases between. In nucleotides, the CDR3 is TGTGCCAGCAGCCTGACGATGATGAACACTGAAGCTTTCTTT. It yields the protein CASSLTMMNTEAFF.

The rearrangement links TRBV5-1 to TRBJ2-1; TRBD2 aligns across 7 bases. Germline V CDR1 and CDR2: SGHRS, YFSETQ. V dropped 1 base and J dropped 8; count of bases not matched to a gene: 9. The CDR3 runs 15 residues. CDR3: CASSLRAGVGDEQFF. The DNA of the CDR3 is TGCGCCAGCAGCTTGCGGGCGGGAGTTGGCGATGAGCAGTTCTTC. Full variable domain (remainder filled in from reference TRBV5-1 and TRBJ2-1): KAGVTQTPRYLIKTRGQQVTLSCSPISGHRSVSWYQQTPGQGLQFLFEYFSETQRNKGNFPGRFSGRQFSNSRSEMNVSTLELGDSALYLCASSLRAGVGDEQFFGPGTRLTVL.

The rearrangement joins TRBV6-5 to TRBJ1-2; 7 bases are a match to TRBD1. CDR1 is MNHEY and CDR2 is SVGAGI in the germline V gene. V shed 4 bases, J shed 4 bases, and the junction held 9 bases outside the gene matches. The CDR3 has 15 amino acids. The CDR3 sequence: CASSSPRQGVYGYTF. Written as DNA, the CDR3 is TGTGCCAGCAGTTCCCCCAGACAGGGCGTCTATGGCTACACCTTC.